This paragraph reports one T cell receptor (beta chain). This entry belongs to a study of shared T cell receptors in the human thymus. The CDR3 has 15 residues. Germline loops: CDR1 LNHNV, CDR2 YYDKDF (reference sequence). V lost 0 bases, J lost 0 bases, and 8 bases lay in between. Using immunoSEQ multiplex PCR, the repertoire was profiled, and TCRdb retains in-frame clones only, with some absent. The sample comprises more than 550,000 clones, about 90% of which are singletons, and about 0.0094% rests with the top ten. These same records also appear under a second study, on human thymus T cells. That paper notes: Related research has reported that thymic repertoires overlap highly among unrelated individuals.

The chain uses TRBV15 and TRBJ1-1, with unresolved D. This TCR came from a boy in the first two years of life with a congenital heart defect. Sequenced input: thymocytes. This chain's CDR3 is CATSREEIMNTEAFF. The CDR3 DNA is TGTGCCACCAGCAGAGAGGAGATTATGAACACTGAAGCTTTCTTT.